These 32 T cell receptor beta chains were all obtained from the same sample, sequenced in a study of CD8+ T cells in alopecia areata. RNA was extracted and reverse transcribed into cDNA as the sequencing template. Libraries were prepared by immunoSEQ multiplex PCR; TCRdb keeps only in-frame clonotypes and omits some of them. The sample contains 120,000 or so clones, less than 80% of which appear only once. Input material: CD4+ T cells sorted from blood. These receptors were taken from a human donor in good health.

The V and J genes are TRBV11-2 and TRBJ2-2; 8 bases are a match to TRBD1. The ends lost 5 bases at V and 10 bases at J; junction bases unmatched: 6. This CDR3 spans 13 amino acids. Germline V lookup: CDR1 SGHAT, CDR2 FQNNGV. In DNA form, the CDR3 reads TGTGCCAGCAGCACTGGGACAGGCGTGGAGCTGTTTTTT. Encoded protein: CASSTGTGVELFF.

This clone has only one observation. The V call is TRBV30, the J call TRBJ1-2; a weak D match, TRBD1 (6 bases). Deletions cut 3 bases from V and 8 bases from J, with 19 bases between. This CDR3 has 14 amino acids. The germline V gene encodes CDR1 GTSNPN and CDR2 SVGIG (reference sequence). The CDR3 sequence: CAWRGGGISKGYTF. DNA for the CDR3: TGTGCCTGGAGAGGGGGAGGTATATCGAAAGGCTACACCTTC.

This chain links TRBV11-2 with TRBJ2-5; possibly TRBD1 for D (6 bases). V lost 4 bases, J lost 5 bases, and 11 bases lay in between. This CDR3 contains 13 residues. Germline V gives CDR1 SGHAT, CDR2 FQNNGV. The CDR3 DNA follows: TGTGCCAGCAGCTGGGACATGACTGAGACCCAGTACTTC. This encodes CASSWDMTETQYF.

The rearrangement links TRBV25-1 to TRBJ2-1; D possibly matches TRBD1 or TRBD2 (5 bases each). The CDR3 is 12 residues long. Trimming took 7 bases from V and 8 from J, leaving 12 bases between them. The germline V gene encodes CDR1 MGHDK and CDR2 SYGVNS. CDR3 sequence: CASTGEGYEQFF. The CDR3 bases are TGTGCCAGCACTGGTGAGGGGTATGAGCAGTTCTTC.

The rearrangement joins TRBV30 to TRBJ2-7, with D maybe TRBD1 (6 bases). V gave up 5 bases and J gave up 6 bases, with 11 bases separating them. CDR3 length: 11 residues. Germline V lookup: CDR1 GTSNPN, CDR2 SVGIG (reference sequence). CDR3 loop: CAWVQGVEQYF. The CDR3 DNA follows: TGTGCCTGGGTACAGGGCGTCGAGCAGTACTTC.

The CDR3 nucleotides read TGTGCCAGCAGTCTACAGGGCATTGGTGGCTACACCTTC. Residues: CASSLQGIGGYTF. The rearrangement uses TRBV27 and TRBJ1-2; perhaps TRBD1 as D (6 bases). Trimming removed 5 bases at V and 7 bases at J, with 14 bases between. The CDR3 runs to 13 residues. Per the germline V gene, CDR1 is MNHEY and CDR2 is SMNVEV (reference sequence).

The V call is TRBV29-1, the J call TRBJ2-1; 11 positions match TRBD2. This CDR3 has 15 amino acids. Germline values: CDR1 SQVTM, CDR2 ANQGSEA. Trimming removed 3 bases from V and 7 bases from J; junction bases left unmatched: 8. The CDR3 region is CSVDRVLAGENEQFF. In nucleotides, the CDR3 is TGCAGCGTTGATCGGGTACTAGCGGGGGAGAATGAGCAGTTCTTC.

This chain joins TRBV2 and TRBJ2-4; D is ambiguous. Germline lookup yields CDR1 SNHLY and CDR2 FYNNEI. The V gene lost 6 bases and the J gene lost 3 bases, with 15 bases spanning the gap. This CDR3 has 15 amino acids. The CDR3 reads CASRNDNLVKNIQYF. Written as DNA, the CDR3 is TGTGCCAGCAGGAACGATAACTTGGTCAAAAACATTCAGTACTTC.

This rearrangement joins TRBV18 to TRBJ2-7; 10 nucleotides align to TRBD1. Trimming took 3 bases from V and 3 from J; bases not matched to a gene: 5. CDR3 size: 15 residues. Looked up from germline, CDR1 is KGHSH and CDR2 is LQKENI. The CDR3 sequence: CASSPRQGANYEQYF. The CDR3 region has the DNA TGTGCCAGCTCACCTCGACAGGGGGCCAACTACGAGCAGTACTTC.

There are a few counts of this clone. The rearrangement joins TRBV5-1 to TRBJ1-1, with 8 bases fitting TRBD1. Germline V lookup: CDR1 SGHRS, CDR2 YFSETQ. With V trimmed by 5 bases and J by 1 base, 1 base remained unmatched. The CDR3 has 13 residues. The CDR3: CASRGTGNTEAFF. DNA of the CDR3: TGCGCCAGCAGGGGGACAGGGAACACTGAAGCTTTCTTT.

V and J are TRBV27 and TRBJ2-1; D is tentatively TRBD1 or TRBD2 (5 bases each). Per germline, CDR1 MNHEY and CDR2 SMNVEV (reference sequence). The CDR3 is 15 amino acids. Trimming left V 4 bases short and J 4 bases short, with 14 bases between. Here the CDR3 DNA reads TGTGCCAGCAGTTCCGACGGGACGGCTTACAATGAGCAGTTCTTC. The encoded protein is CASSSDGTAYNEQFF.

The rearrangement uses TRBV29-1 and TRBJ2-7, with D unclear. The germline V gene has CDR1 SQVTM and CDR2 ANQGSEA. The V end was cut by 4 bases, the J end by 3 bases, with 10 bases between. This CDR3 has 12 amino acids. Written as DNA, the CDR3 is TGCAGCGTTGGCTTCGGTAACTACGAGCAGTACTTC. Its protein is CSVGFGNYEQYF.

The V call is TRBV11-2, the J call TRBJ2-7; perhaps D is TRBD1 or TRBD2 (5 bases each). The germline V gene has CDR1 SGHAT and CDR2 FQNNGV. V gave up 7 bases and J gave up 3 bases, with 19 bases separating them. The CDR3 runs 15 residues. The CDR3 loop reads CASISRPGPYYEQYF. DNA for the CDR3: TGTGCCAGCATCTCACGGCCGGGACCGTACTACGAGCAGTACTTC.

This chain connects TRBV20-1 to TRBJ1-1, with TRBD1 as a possible D gene (5 bases). V lost 6 bases, J lost 1 base, and 6 bases lay in between. The CDR3 totals 11 residues. Germline values: CDR1 DFQATT, CDR2 SNEGSKA (reference sequence). The CDR3, as DNA: TGCAGTGCGGACAAGAACACTGAAGCTTTCTTT. Its translation: CSADKNTEAFF.

This sequence joins TRBV4-1 and TRBJ2-7, with TRBD1 matching 7 bases. The V gene end was trimmed by 2 bases and the J gene end by 2 bases; junction bases not matched to a gene: 3. The germline CDR1 and CDR2 sequences are MGHRA and YSYEKL. This CDR3 spans 14 amino acids. This CDR3 is CASSQPGQTYEQYF. For the CDR3, the DNA is TGCGCCAGCAGCCAACCGGGACAGACCTACGAGCAGTACTTC.

Details on this clone: The sample has other DNA sequences that encode this CDR3 too. This chain joins TRBV9 and TRBJ2-3, with TRBD2 identical over 8 bases. After removal of 4 bases from V and 0 bases from J, the junction contained 4 bases not matched to a gene. Looked up from germline, CDR1 is SGDLS and CDR2 is YYNGEE. The CDR3 is 15 amino acids. CDR3 sequence reads: CASSFSGASTDTQYF. The CDR3 DNA is TGTGCCAGCAGCTTTAGCGGGGCTAGCACAGATACGCAGTATTTT.

This clone has a handful of counts. One end of the junction does not line up with germline, which may come from a read error. The DNA for the CDR3 is TGTGCCAGCACCACCCGGTCCTTTAATTCACCCCTCCACTTT. This translates into CASTTRSFNSPLHF. J is TRBJ1-6 and V is TRBV6-1; D remains ambiguous. Germline V gene data show CDR1 as MNHNS and CDR2 as SASEGT. The CDR3 is 14 residues long.

This clone was counted a single time. For the CDR3, the DNA is TGCAGCGTTGAAGCAGGGGCGACCTACGAGCAGTACTTC. It encodes CSVEAGATYEQYF. The chain uses TRBV29-1 and TRBJ2-7, with D tentatively TRBD1 (6 bases). Germline V gene lookup returns CDR1 SQVTM and CDR2 ANQGSEA. V was shortened by 1 base and J by 2 bases, with 9 bases between the two germline ends. This CDR3 comprises 13 residues.

The V gene is TRBV7-9, the J gene TRBJ2-1; possible D gene TRBD2, 6 bases. Between the trimmed V and J ends, which lost 4 bases and 15 bases, there was a span of 19 bases. Per germline, CDR1 SEHNR and CDR2 FQNEAQ (reference sequence). The CDR3 spans 13 residues. CDR3 nucleotide sequence: TGTGCCAGCAGCTCCCGAAGGGACTCGAGATGGTTCTTC. Translated, it gives CASSSRRDSRWFF.

The chain carries TRBV7-2 and TRBJ2-7, with 8 bases lining up with TRBD1. There are 15 residues in the CDR3. V shed 1 base, J shed 0 bases, and the junction held 2 bases outside the gene matches. Germline V gene lookup returns CDR1 SGHTA and CDR2 FQGNSA. The CDR3 region is CASSLGQGSSYEQYF. The CDR3 region has the DNA TGTGCCAGCAGCTTAGGACAGGGGTCCTCCTACGAGCAGTACTTC.

The rearrangement joins TRBV29-1 to TRBJ2-5; D unclear. The germline V and J ends were trimmed by 6 bases and 5 bases, with 16 bases remaining between them. Germline CDR1 and CDR2: SQVTM and ANQGSEA. This CDR3 has 13 residues. The CDR3 sequence is CSVLRGLLETQYF. CDR3 nucleotides: TGCAGCGTCCTACGAGGCCTTCTGGAGACCCAGTACTTC.

This clone was counted between two and nine times. The chain links TRBV29-1 to TRBJ1-2; D possibly corresponds to TRBD1 (6 bases). The CDR3 has 12 amino acids. The V gene lost 6 bases and the J gene lost 4 bases, with 12 bases spanning the gap. Germline V gives CDR1 SQVTM, CDR2 ANQGSEA. The CDR3 DNA follows: TGCAGCGTGGCGGGGGGCGGCTATGGCTACACCTTC. It translates to CSVAGGGYGYTF.

This clone occurred a few times. The J gene is TRBJ2-1, the V gene TRBV18; D is ambiguous. Germline CDR1 reads KGHSH; CDR2 reads LQKENI. The ends were cut back, 3 bases at V and 4 bases at J, with 13 bases in the middle. The CDR3 consists of 15 residues. The CDR3 DNA reads as TGTGCCAGCTCACCCGACCCGGCGGATTACAATGAGCAGTTCTTC. Protein sequence: CASSPDPADYNEQFF.

This clone appeared a single time. The rearrangement uses TRBV15 and TRBJ1-4; 9 bases are a match to TRBD1. This CDR3 contains 15 residues. Germline values: CDR1 LNHNV, CDR2 YYDKDF (reference sequence). The J segment lost 5 bases and the V segment lost 2 bases, leaving 3 bases of the junction unmatched. CDR3 residues: CATSRTGTGNEKLFF. The CDR3 nucleotides read TGTGCCACCAGCAGAACCGGGACAGGGAATGAAAAACTGTTTTTT.

This clone was seen only a few times. The CDR3 nucleotides are TGCAGCGTTGTGGCGCACTGGGGAGGCTACACCTTC. Amino acids: CSVVAHWGGYTF. The J gene is TRBJ1-2, the V gene TRBV29-1; D remains ambiguous. This CDR3 is built from 12 residues. Trimming removed 4 bases from V and 8 bases from J, with 14 bases in between. Germline lookup yields CDR1 SQVTM and CDR2 ANQGSEA.

The rearrangement uses TRBV30 and TRBJ2-1; D might be TRBD1 (5 bases). The germline V gene has CDR1 GTSNPN and CDR2 SVGIG (reference sequence). V was trimmed by 8 bases and J by 6 bases, leaving 14 bases between them. The CDR3 runs to 12 residues. As DNA, the CDR3 is TGTGCCCAGGGTCAGAGCGCCAATGAGCAGTTCTTC. Translating it yields CAQGQSANEQFF.

The CDR3 spells CSAGQGYGFYEQYF. The CDR3 region has the DNA TGCAGCGCCGGACAGGGATACGGATTCTACGAGCAGTACTTC. This chain links TRBV29-1 with TRBJ2-7; TRBD1 aligns across 8 bases. V shed 7 bases and J 3 bases; nucleotides not matched to a gene: 11. This CDR3 comprises 14 residues. CDR1 and CDR2 from the germline V gene are SQVTM and ANQGSEA.

The V call is TRBV7-8, the J call TRBJ2-5, with D possibly matching TRBD2 (7 bases). CDR3 size: 15 residues. Germline V gene sequence: CDR1 SGHVS, CDR2 FQNEAQ. Trimming left V 7 bases short and J 1 base short, with 16 bases between. CDR3 protein: CASTRGPSGQETQYF. CDR3 bases: TGTGCCAGCACCCGGGGGCCTAGCGGCCAAGAGACCCAGTACTTC. Variable domain in full (rest from reference TRBV7-8 and TRBJ2-5): GAGVSQSPRYKVAKRGQDVALRCDPISGHVSLFWYQQALGQGPEFLTYFQNEAQLDKSGLPSDRFFAERPEGSVSTLKIQRTQQEDSAVYLCASTRGPSGQETQYFGPGTRLLVL.

This clone was observed a few times. The chain uses TRBV7-9 and TRBJ2-2; either TRBD1 or TRBD2 may supply D (5 bases each). The CDR3 runs to 12 residues. V was pared by 5 bases and J by 6 bases, with 7 bases between. Germline assignment: CDR1 SEHNR and CDR2 FQNEAQ (reference sequence). The CDR3 DNA follows: TGTGCCAGCAGCCGGGACGCCGGGGAGCTGTTTTTT. Translation gives CASSRDAGELFF.

The chain is built from TRBV7-3 and TRBJ2-1, with D perhaps TRBD1 (6 bases). This CDR3 is 15 amino acids long. Trimming shortened V by 1 base and J by 4 bases, and 11 bases separated the two germline ends. CDR1 is SGHTA, CDR2 FQGTGA, per germline. The CDR3 region has the DNA TGTGCCAGCAGCTTAAGTAGACAGGAATACAATGAGCAGTTCTTC. Its protein product is CASSLSRQEYNEQFF.

The J gene is TRBJ2-3, the V gene TRBV25-1; D gene unclear. Germline CDR1 reads MGHDK; CDR2 reads SYGVNS. Deletions cut 2 bases from V and 7 bases from J, with 10 bases between. The CDR3 has 13 residues. CDR3: CASSEDTTYTQYF. The CDR3 nucleotides read TGTGCCAGCAGTGAAGATACTACCTATACGCAGTATTTT.

The chain is built from TRBV30 and TRBJ1-5; D possibly corresponds to TRBD1 (5 bases). Germline values: CDR1 GTSNPN, CDR2 SVGIG (reference sequence). The V end was cut by 3 bases, the J end by 3 bases, with 6 bases between. The CDR3 runs to 12 residues. DNA of the CDR3: TGTGCCTGGAGCAGGGACAATCAGCCCCAGCATTTT. Translation gives CAWSRDNQPQHF.